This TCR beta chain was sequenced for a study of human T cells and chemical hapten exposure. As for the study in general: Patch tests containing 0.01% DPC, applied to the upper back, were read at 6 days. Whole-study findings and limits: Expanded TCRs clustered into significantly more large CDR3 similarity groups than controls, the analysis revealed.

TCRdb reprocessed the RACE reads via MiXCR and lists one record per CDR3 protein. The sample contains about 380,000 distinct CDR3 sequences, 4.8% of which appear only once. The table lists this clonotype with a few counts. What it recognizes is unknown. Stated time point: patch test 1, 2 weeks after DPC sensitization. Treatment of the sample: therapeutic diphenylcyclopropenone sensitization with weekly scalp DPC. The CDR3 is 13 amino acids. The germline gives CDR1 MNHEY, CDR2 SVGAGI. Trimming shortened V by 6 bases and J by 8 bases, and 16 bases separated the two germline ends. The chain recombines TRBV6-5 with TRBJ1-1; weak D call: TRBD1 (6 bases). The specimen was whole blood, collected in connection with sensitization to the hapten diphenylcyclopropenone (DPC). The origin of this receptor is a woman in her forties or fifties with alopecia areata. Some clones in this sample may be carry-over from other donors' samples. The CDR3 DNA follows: TGTGCCAGCAGGATGACAGGAGGGAAAGAAGCTTTCTTT. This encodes CASRMTGGKEAFF.